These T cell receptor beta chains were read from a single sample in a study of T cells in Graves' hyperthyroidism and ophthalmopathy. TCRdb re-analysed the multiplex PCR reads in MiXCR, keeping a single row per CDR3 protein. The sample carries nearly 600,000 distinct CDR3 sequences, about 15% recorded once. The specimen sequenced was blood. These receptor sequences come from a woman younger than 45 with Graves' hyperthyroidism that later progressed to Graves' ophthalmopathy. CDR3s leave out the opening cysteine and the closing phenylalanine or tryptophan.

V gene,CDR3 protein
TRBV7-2,ASSWDRGPYEQY
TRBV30,ACSGSYNEQF
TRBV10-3,AIKAPGDVDTQY
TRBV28,ASRSGGAGGNTIY
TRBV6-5,ASSSPSAKNIQY
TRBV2,ASSGQGNEQF
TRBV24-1,ATSDDGTSGTFIYNEQF
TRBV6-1,ASSQDVNTEAF
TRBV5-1,ASSLAGEGPNEQF
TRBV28,ASSSPGTGGASRYEQY
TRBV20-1,SARDSGGSTEAF
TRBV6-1,ASSEARGSGNTIY
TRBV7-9,ASSQTANTEAF
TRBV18,ASSPGLAGESNEQF
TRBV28,ASSLLGGKQFEQF
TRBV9,ASSPPGLAGVFSYNEQF
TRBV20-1,SVPQVVEQY
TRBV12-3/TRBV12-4,ASSQITSGTYNEQF
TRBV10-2,ASSESSKVQY
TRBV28,ASSNMGYGYT
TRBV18,ASSPRGGQPQH
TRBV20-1,SATQGRGSNQPQH
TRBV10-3,AISGSWGNEQF
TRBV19,ASSTQTGTVEAF
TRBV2,ASTLRVTGSMNTEAF
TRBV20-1,SARDSDLGEQF
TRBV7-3,ASSSGLAGVLDTQY
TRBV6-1,ASSEGTGEF
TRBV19,ASSTLSGTDTGELF
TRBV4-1,ASSQDVRPGQVFSGNTIY
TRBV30,AWSRGGAPGYYGYT
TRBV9,ASSPPHGGLETQY
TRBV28,ASCGYQTYEQY
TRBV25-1,ASSVGATLDRETQY
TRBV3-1,ASSQDFTGSPYGYT
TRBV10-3,AIRGTGDSPLH
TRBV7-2,ASSLVSNYGYT
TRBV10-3,AISGPGTSGSSTDTQY
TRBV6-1,ASSEQPSSGNTIY
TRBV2,ASSPPSPMNTEAF
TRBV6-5,ASSYLAGEETQY
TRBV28,ASSSGGQLTGELF
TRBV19,ASSIVGQGYNEQF
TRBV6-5,ASSYSGYEQF
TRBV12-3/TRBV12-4,ASSREGYYNEQF
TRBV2,ASSGLTGETQY
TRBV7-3,ASSVGAREATEAF
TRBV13,ASSHRGGNEQF
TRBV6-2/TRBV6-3,ASSDLDEQF
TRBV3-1,ASSQDRAGEAYEQY
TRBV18,ASSPEQETQY
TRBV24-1,ATSERMNTEAF
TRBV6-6,ASSYSRDRAYEQY
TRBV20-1,SARLTSGRYNEQF
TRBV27,ASSYRTNPTDTQY
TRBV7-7,ASSFGTSGTNEQF
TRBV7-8,ASSPGRQNNEKLF
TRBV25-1,ASSEAGSISYNEQF
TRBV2,ASSTPRGLGGYEQF
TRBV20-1,SAPGTGGADTQY